Sequencing of this TCR beta chain was carried out in a study of cytomegalovirus exposure and HLA in healthy donors. Per germline, CDR1 MRHNA and CDR2 SNTAGT. Trimming shortened V by 0 bases and J by 7 bases, and 12 bases separated the two germline ends. The CDR3 covers 15 residues. The PCR was carried out with 60 Vbeta primers and 13 Jbeta primers. Method: immunoSEQ multiplex PCR; TCRdb's copy keeps in-frame clones and lacks some. Among under 200,000 clones listed, 62% were seen once. The source is a man aged 40-55 years in good health and CMV-seronegative. This rearrangement joins TRBV6-4 to TRBJ2-2; D gene uncertain. Material: PBMCs. CDR3 region: CASSDSFKRVGELFF. The CDR3 DNA follows: TGTGCCAGCAGTGACTCATTTAAGCGAGTCGGGGAGCTGTTTTTT.